What follows are 9 T cell receptor beta chains derived from one specimen sequenced in a study of beta chain features in type 1 diabetes (dated by TCRdb to the late 2010s). Summary of the overall study and its limitations: Type 1 diabetes patients showed a moderate but significant shortening of TCRB CDR3 length in all four CD4+ subsets.

Antigens of these TCRs are unknown. Receptor amplification or capture employed the immunoSEQ multiplex PCR assay. The entire isolated RNA was reverse transcribed using the High Capacity cDNA Reverse Transcription Kit, and thus expressed TCRB transcripts were sequenced. This is the immuneACCESS table as TCRdb keeps it, with only in-frame sequences that have V and J called. A part of the clones is gone; compared with another copy, unresolved V genes explain less than half, and the rest is unexplained. The sample profile shows 240,000 or so clones; approximately 20% of them were found once. Of the sample, 0.028% is held by the ten largest clones. The sequenced material came from naive CD4+ T cells from blood. Explained via the paper, the cell subset or site label denotes: true naive CD4+ T cells. The receptors come from a middle-aged woman with type 1 diabetes.

The gene calls are TRBV9 and TRBJ1-1, with D possibly being TRBD1 (6 bases). With 3 bases removed from V and 6 bases from J, the gap between germline ends came to 12 bases. Germline V gene lookup returns CDR1 SGDLS and CDR2 YYNGEE. The CDR3 consists of 13 residues. This CDR3 is CASSAENRAEAFF. The CDR3 DNA follows: TGTGCCAGCAGCGCAGAGAACAGGGCTGAAGCTTTCTTT.

The genes are TRBV7-3 and TRBJ1-1; no clear D. This CDR3 comprises 14 residues. Germline-derived CDR1 and CDR2 are SGHTA and FQGTGA. Trimming took 6 bases from V and 1 from J, leaving 12 bases between them. The CDR3 DNA is TGTGCCAGCAGTCTCGACTCCGGGAACACTGAAGCTTTCTTT. Translating it yields CASSLDSGNTEAFF.

There are a few counts of this clone. This chain links TRBV18 with TRBJ2-1; D call uncertain. The CDR3 covers 14 residues. Germline loops: CDR1 KGHSH, CDR2 LQKENI. Between the trimmed V and J ends, which lost 0 bases and 8 bases, there was a span of 11 bases. CDR3 protein: CASSPPAGDDEQFF. The CDR3 nucleotides are TGTGCCAGCTCACCACCAGCTGGAGACGATGAGCAGTTCTTC.

The sample holds a few counts of this clone. V usage is TRBV29-1 and J usage is TRBJ2-1; TRBD2 matches at 8 bases. V gave up 6 bases and J gave up 0 bases; unmatched junction bases: 13. Germline V gene data show CDR1 as SQVTM and CDR2 as ANQGSEA. The CDR3 has 17 residues. CDR3 sequence reads: CSVPGLSGTSSYNEQFF. In nucleotides, the CDR3 is TGCAGCGTCCCCGGACTTAGCGGGACAAGCTCCTACAATGAGCAGTTCTTC.

This clone was detected a few times. The chain uses TRBV4-1 and TRBJ1-1, with unresolved D. The CDR3 extends over 12 amino acids. Germline CDR1 and CDR2: MGHRA and YSYEKL. V lost 4 bases to trimming and J lost 11 bases, with 14 bases between them. CDR3 region: CASSPAGGGAFF. In nucleotides, the CDR3 is TGCGCCAGCAGCCCGGCGGGAGGAGGGGCTTTCTTT.

This chain links TRBV4-3 with TRBJ1-5, with D uncertain. Germline CDR1 reads LGHNA; CDR2 reads YSLEER. This CDR3 is built from 15 residues. The ends were cut back, 0 bases at V and 7 bases at J, with 13 bases in the middle. The CDR3: CASSQDRMEGQPQHF. In DNA form, the CDR3 reads TGCGCCAGCAGCCAAGATCGTATGGAGGGCCAGCCCCAGCATTTT.

J is TRBJ2-7 and V is TRBV20-1, with D hard to call. Trimming took off 7 bases at V and 4 bases at J, with 11 bases between the two ends. This CDR3 spans 11 amino acids. Per the germline V gene, CDR1 is DFQATT and CDR2 is SNEGSKA (reference sequence). The DNA of the CDR3 is TGCAGTGGCACAGACGAATACGAGCAGTACTTC. Translation: CSGTDEYEQYF.

The V call is TRBV5-6, the J call TRBJ1-6; no definite D call. There are 15 residues in the CDR3. Germline CDR1 is SGHDT and CDR2 is YYEEEE. Trimming left V 0 bases short and J 8 bases short, with 12 bases between. CDR3 coding DNA: TGTGCCAGCAGCTTGGAAGAGGGCTGGGATTCACCCCTCCACTTT. This gives the protein CASSLEEGWDSPLHF.

This chain links TRBV6-4 with TRBJ1-5; D not certain. The length of the CDR3 is 13 residues. Germline assignment: CDR1 MRHNA and CDR2 SNTAGT. Trimming cost V 2 bases and J 5 bases, with 7 bases left between them. The CDR3 coding sequence is TGTGCCAGCAGTGACGGGCCTTATCAGCCCCAGCATTTT. As protein: CASSDGPYQPQHF.